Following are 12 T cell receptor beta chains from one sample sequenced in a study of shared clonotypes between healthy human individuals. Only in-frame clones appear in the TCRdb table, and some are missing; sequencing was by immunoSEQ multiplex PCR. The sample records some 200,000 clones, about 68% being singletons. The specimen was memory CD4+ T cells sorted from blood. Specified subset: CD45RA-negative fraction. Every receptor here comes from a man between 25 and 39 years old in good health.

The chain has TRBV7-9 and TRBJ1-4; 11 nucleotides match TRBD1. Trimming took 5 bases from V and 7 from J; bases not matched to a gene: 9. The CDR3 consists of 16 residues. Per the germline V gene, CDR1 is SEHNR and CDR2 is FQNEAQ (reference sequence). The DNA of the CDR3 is TGTGCCAGCAGCCCAACTACCGGGACAGGGGGTGAAAAACTGTTTTTT. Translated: CASSPTTGTGGEKLFF. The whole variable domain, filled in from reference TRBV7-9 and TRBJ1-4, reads DTGVSQNPRHKITKRGQNVTFRCDPISEHNRLYWYRQTLGQGPEFLTYFQNEAQLEKSRLLSDRFSAERPKGSFSTLEIQRTEQGDSAMYLCASSPTTGTGGEKLFFGSGTQLSVL.

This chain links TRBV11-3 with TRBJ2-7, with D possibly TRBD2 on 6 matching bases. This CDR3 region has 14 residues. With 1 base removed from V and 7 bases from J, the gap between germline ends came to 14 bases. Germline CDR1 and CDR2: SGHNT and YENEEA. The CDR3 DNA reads TGTGCCAGCAGCTTAGCTCCGGGAGTGCGGGAGCAGTACTTC. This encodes CASSLAPGVREQYF.

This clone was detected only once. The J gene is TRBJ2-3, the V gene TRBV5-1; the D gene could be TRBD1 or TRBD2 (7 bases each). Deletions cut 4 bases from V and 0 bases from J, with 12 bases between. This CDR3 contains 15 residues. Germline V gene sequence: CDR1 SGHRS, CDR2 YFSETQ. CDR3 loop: CASSVQGGSTDTQYF. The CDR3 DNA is TGCGCCAGCAGCGTCCAGGGGGGGAGCACAGATACGCAGTATTTT.

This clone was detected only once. CDR3 region: CASNQDGDSYNEQFF. The CDR3 nucleotides are TGTGCCAGCAACCAGGACGGGGACTCCTACAATGAGCAGTTCTTC. This chain uses TRBV9 with TRBJ2-1, with D possibly TRBD2 on 5 matching bases. The CDR3 contains 15 residues. Germline CDR1 and CDR2: SGDLS and YYNGEE. Trimming removed 6 bases at V and 0 bases at J, with 13 bases between.

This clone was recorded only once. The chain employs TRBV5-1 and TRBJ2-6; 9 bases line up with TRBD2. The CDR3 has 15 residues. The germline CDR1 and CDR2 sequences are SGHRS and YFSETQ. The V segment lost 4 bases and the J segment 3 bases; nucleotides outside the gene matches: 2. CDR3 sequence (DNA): TGCGCCAGCAGCGCGACTAGCGGTGGGGCCAACGTCCTGACTTTC. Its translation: CASSATSGGANVLTF. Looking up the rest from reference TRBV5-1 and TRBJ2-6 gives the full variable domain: KAGVTQTPRYLIKTRGQQVTLSCSPISGHRSVSWYQQTPGQGLQFLFEYFSETQRNKGNFPGRFSGRQFSNSRSEMNVSTLELGDSALYLCASSATSGGANVLTFGAGSRLTVL.

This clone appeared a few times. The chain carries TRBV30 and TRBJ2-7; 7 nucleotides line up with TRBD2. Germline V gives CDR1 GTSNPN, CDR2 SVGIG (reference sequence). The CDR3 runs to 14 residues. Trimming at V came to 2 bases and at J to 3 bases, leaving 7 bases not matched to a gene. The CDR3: CAWSTWGGHYEQYF. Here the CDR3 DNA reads TGTGCCTGGAGTACATGGGGGGGTCACTACGAGCAGTACTTC.

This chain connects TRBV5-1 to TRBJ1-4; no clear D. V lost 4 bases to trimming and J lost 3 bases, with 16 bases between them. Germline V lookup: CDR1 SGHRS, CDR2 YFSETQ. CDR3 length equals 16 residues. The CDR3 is CASSARSLQSNEKLFF. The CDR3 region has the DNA TGCGCCAGCAGCGCCCGATCCCTTCAGTCTAATGAAAAACTGTTTTTT. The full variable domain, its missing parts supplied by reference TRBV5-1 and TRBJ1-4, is KAGVTQTPRYLIKTRGQQVTLSCSPISGHRSVSWYQQTPGQGLQFLFEYFSETQRNKGNFPGRFSGRQFSNSRSEMNVSTLELGDSALYLCASSARSLQSNEKLFFGSGTQLSVL.

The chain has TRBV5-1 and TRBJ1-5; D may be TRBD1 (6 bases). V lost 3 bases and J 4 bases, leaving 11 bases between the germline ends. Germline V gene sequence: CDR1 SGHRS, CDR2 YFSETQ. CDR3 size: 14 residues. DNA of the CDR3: TGCGCCAGCAGCTACGGACAGAATAATCAGCCCCAGCATTTT. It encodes CASSYGQNNQPQHF.

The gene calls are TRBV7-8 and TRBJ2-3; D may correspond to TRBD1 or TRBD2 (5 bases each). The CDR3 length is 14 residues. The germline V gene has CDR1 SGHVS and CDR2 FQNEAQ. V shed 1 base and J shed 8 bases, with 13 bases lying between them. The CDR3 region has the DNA TGTGCCAGCAGCTTAGTCACACGAGGGGCTACGCAGTATTTT. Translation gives CASSLVTRGATQYF.

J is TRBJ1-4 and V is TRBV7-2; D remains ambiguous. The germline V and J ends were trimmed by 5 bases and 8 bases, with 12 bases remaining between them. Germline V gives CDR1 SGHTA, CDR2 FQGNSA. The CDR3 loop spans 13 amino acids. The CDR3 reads CASSIRRNEKLFF. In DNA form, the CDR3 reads TGTGCCAGCAGCATCCGACGAAACGAAAAACTGTTTTTT.

CDR3 region: CASSLERSGDTQYF. The CDR3 DNA is TGTGCCAGCAGCTTAGAACGTTCGGGAGATACGCAGTATTTT. J is TRBJ2-3 and V is TRBV7-9; D remains unclear. Trimming cost V 1 base and J 5 bases, with 10 bases left between them. CDR1 is SEHNR and CDR2 is FQNEAQ in the germline V gene (reference sequence). This CDR3 comprises 14 residues.

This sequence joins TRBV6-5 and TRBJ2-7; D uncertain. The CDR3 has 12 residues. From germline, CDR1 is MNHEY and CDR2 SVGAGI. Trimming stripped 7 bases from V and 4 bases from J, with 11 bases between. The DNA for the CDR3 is TGTGCCAGCACCCGGTGGCTGTACGAGCAGTACTTC. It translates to CASTRWLYEQYF.